Sequencing of this TCR beta chain was carried out in a study of blood T cell repertoires in COVID-19. For the study at large: Samples came from the United States, Italy and Spain, spanning acute and convalescent COVID-19. In each case, the material was cDNA or gDNA derived from T cells, B-cell-depleted T cells, or PBMCs.

In the original processing: Counts of nucleated cells, estimated from reference gene primer amplification, were obtained. Assay used: immunoSEQ multiplex PCR; TCRdb lists only in-frame clones, some missing. Clone size and the V and J calls come from that table; the DNA yielded D and trimming. Counted here are approximately 430,000 clones, approximately 90% occurring once; the ten biggest clones make up more than 1.4%. The CDR3 runs to 15 residues. Losses at the gene ends were 0 bases for V and 5 bases for J; bases not matched to a gene: 4. CDR1 and CDR2 (germline): SGHVS, FNYEAQ. Sequencing was performed on peripheral blood. The chain is built from TRBV7-6 and TRBJ2-5; 9 nucleotides line up with TRBD2. This TCR derives from a woman aged 25 to 39 with active or convalescent COVID-19. CDR3 sequence reads: CASSLARGGVETQYF. CDR3 in DNA: TGTGCCAGCAGCTTAGCGCGGGGGGGGGTGGAGACCCAGTACTTC.